Listed here are 25 T cell receptor beta chains from one sample, sequenced in a study of T cell responses to AZD1222 COVID-19 vaccine. TCRdb keeps only in-frame clones here, not all; method: immunoSEQ multiplex PCR. The data show about 180,000 clones, 88% seen once. Sequencing used peripheral blood, obtained on day 0 of AZD1222 vaccination. These receptors were obtained from an adult in good health.

This clone showed up just once. The chain joins TRBV29-1 to TRBJ2-1, with 7 bases aligning to TRBD2. This CDR3 spans 13 amino acids. V lost 1 base to trimming and J lost 5 bases; unmatched junction nucleotides: 2. Germline V CDR1 and CDR2: SQVTM, ANQGSEA. DNA for the CDR3: TGCAGCGTTGAAGGGGGAGGGGACAATGAGCAGTTCTTC. It yields the protein CSVEGGGDNEQFF.

This chain links TRBV10-3 with TRBJ1-2; 7 bases are shared with TRBD1. Germline loops: CDR1 ENHRY, CDR2 SYGVKD. The CDR3 consists of 12 residues. J gave up 3 bases and V 6 bases, and 1 base lay outside the gene matches. CDR3 loop: CAISGTDYGYTF. CDR3 DNA: TGTGCCATCAGCGGGACAGACTATGGCTACACCTTC.

This clone has only one observation. The chain uses TRBV5-1 and TRBJ2-7; tentative D call: TRBD1 (5 bases). The CDR3 length is 12 residues. Trimming shortened V by 6 bases and J by 0 bases, and 7 bases separated the two germline ends. Germline CDR1 is SGHRS and CDR2 is YFSETQ. The CDR3: CASTGNSYEQYF. For the CDR3, the DNA is TGCGCCAGCACAGGGAACTCCTACGAGCAGTACTTC.

V gene TRBV6-4 combines with J gene TRBJ2-3, with 9 bases that match TRBD2. V shed 3 bases, J shed 3 bases, and the junction held 13 bases outside the gene matches. The CDR3 totals 18 residues. Germline V gene sequence: CDR1 MRHNA, CDR2 SNTAGT. For the CDR3, the DNA is TGTGCCAGCAGTGAAGGCCTCGGAAGCGGGGGGTCGACAGATACGCAGTATTTT. It is translated as CASSEGLGSGGSTDTQYF.

J is TRBJ1-3 and V is TRBV6-5; maybe TRBD1 (5 bases). Trimming shortened V by 6 bases and J by 0 bases, and 12 bases separated the two germline ends. Germline V gene lookup returns CDR1 MNHEY and CDR2 SVGAGI. There are 15 residues in the CDR3. CDR3 region: CASSRGAHSGNTIYF. The CDR3 DNA follows: TGTGCCAGCAGCCGAGGGGCCCACTCTGGAAACACCATATATTTT.

In DNA, the CDR3 is TGTGCCAGCAGCCAAGTGGGGGGCAGCACTGAAGCTTTCTTT. Translating it yields CASSQVGGSTEAFF. The genes are TRBV3-1 (or the pseudogene TRBV3-2) and TRBJ1-1, with a possible D match to TRBD1 (6 bases). The CDR3 extends over 14 amino acids. Germline V gene lookup returns CDR1 LGHDT and CDR2 YNNKEL (reference sequence). V shed 1 base and J shed 4 bases, with 10 bases lying between them.

The V gene is TRBV6-2 or TRBV6-3, the J gene TRBJ1-2; 10 nucleotides match TRBD1. The junction had 9 bases not matched to a gene; V was cut back by 6 bases and J by 2 bases. The CDR3 extends over 16 amino acids. In germline, CDR1 is MNHEY, CDR2 SVGEGT. The CDR3 DNA reads TGTGCCAGCAGCCCCAGGAGGGGACAGGGGAACTATGGCTACACCTTC. Translation: CASSPRRGQGNYGYTF.

The chain links TRBV9 to TRBJ2-3; D gene uncertain. CDR1 SGDLS and CDR2 YYNGEE come from the germline V gene. V was shortened by 5 bases and J by 6 bases, with 7 bases between the two germline ends. This CDR3 contains 11 residues. CDR3 protein: CASRGPDTQYF. CDR3 DNA sequence: TGTGCCAGCAGGGGCCCTGATACGCAGTATTTT.

The chain links TRBV11-2 to TRBJ2-4; D remains ambiguous. The CDR3 has 14 amino acids. From germline, CDR1 is SGHAT and CDR2 FQNNGV. V was shortened by 1 base and J by 1 base, with 5 bases between the two germline ends. For the CDR3, the DNA is TGTGCCAGCAGCTTAGTGGATGCCAAAAACATTCAGTACTTC. It codes for CASSLVDAKNIQYF. The full variable domain, in which reference TRBV11-2 and TRBJ2-4 provide the parts outside the CDR3, is EAGVAQSPRYKIIEKRQSVAFWCNPISGHATLYWYQQILGQGPKLLIQFQNNGVVDDSQLPKDRFSAERLKGVDSTLKIQPAKLEDSAVYLCASSLVDAKNIQYFGAGTRLSVL.

V and J are TRBV5-5 and TRBJ2-7, with a weak D call TRBD1 (6 bases). The ends were cut back, 7 bases at V and 2 bases at J, with 13 bases in the middle. In germline, CDR1 is SGHKS, CDR2 YYEKEE (reference sequence). CDR3 length: 13 residues. The CDR3 loop reads CASGGYPAYEQYF. DNA for the CDR3: TGTGCCAGCGGGGGCTATCCAGCCTACGAGCAGTACTTC.

This chain connects TRBV7-2 to TRBJ1-2; D is perhaps TRBD1 (5 bases). V shed 1 base and J shed 2 bases, with 11 bases lying between them. The CDR3 has 15 residues. CDR1 SGHTA and CDR2 FQGNSA come from the germline V gene. CDR3 sequence: CASSLEVSGNYGYTF. CDR3 DNA sequence: TGTGCCAGCAGCTTAGAAGTTTCAGGGAACTATGGCTACACCTTC.

The CDR3 region is CASSLGSAYGYTF. The CDR3 DNA reads TGTGCCAGCAGCTTAGGGTCAGCCTATGGCTACACCTTC. The V and J genes are TRBV7-8 and TRBJ1-2; the D is unclear. Trimming removed 1 base from V and 4 bases from J, with 7 bases in between. This CDR3 comprises 13 residues. The germline gives CDR1 SGHVS, CDR2 FQNEAQ.

This chain links TRBV12-3 or TRBV12-4 with TRBJ2-5, with 10 bases matching TRBD2. The CDR3 totals 13 residues. V lost 5 bases to trimming and J lost 5 bases; unmatched junction nucleotides: 2. The CDR3 nucleotides are TGTGCCAGCAGTAGGACTAGCGGCGAGACCCAGTACTTC. Its translation: CASSRTSGETQYF.

The chain employs TRBV2 and TRBJ2-5; 8 bases line up with TRBD2. After removal of 8 bases from V and 1 base from J, the junction contained 6 bases not matched to a gene. Germline CDR1 is SNHLY and CDR2 is FYNNEI. CDR3 length: 14 residues. CDR3 sequence (DNA): TGTGCCAGCGGTAGCGGGGTGATCCAAGAGACCCAGTACTTC. Its translation: CASGSGVIQETQYF.

This rearrangement joins TRBV19 to TRBJ1-5, with a weak D call TRBD1 (5 bases). Trimming took off 8 bases at V and 5 bases at J, with 13 bases between the two ends. CDR3 length equals 13 residues. Germline-derived CDR1 and CDR2 are LNHDA and SQIVND (reference sequence). The CDR3 loop reads CASAPGRDQPQHF. For the CDR3, the DNA is TGTGCCAGTGCCCCAGGGCGGGATCAGCCCCAGCATTTT.

This sequence joins TRBV5-1 and TRBJ2-5, with D uncertain. This CDR3 has 14 residues. Germline V gives CDR1 SGHRS, CDR2 YFSETQ. V was trimmed by 1 base and J by 2 bases, leaving 9 bases between them. The CDR3 spells CASSLSSAQETQYF. In nucleotides, the CDR3 is TGCGCCAGCAGCTTGTCCAGTGCTCAAGAGACCCAGTACTTC. The entire variable domain, with the rest obtained from reference TRBV5-1 and TRBJ2-5, is as follows: KAGVTQTPRYLIKTRGQQVTLSCSPISGHRSVSWYQQTPGQGLQFLFEYFSETQRNKGNFPGRFSGRQFSNSRSEMNVSTLELGDSALYLCASSLSSAQETQYFGPGTRLLVL.

The chain recombines TRBV19 with TRBJ2-3; D call uncertain. Germline V gene lookup returns CDR1 LNHDA and CDR2 SQIVND (reference sequence). Trimming removed 5 bases from V and 8 bases from J, with 8 bases in between. The CDR3 totals 11 residues. The DNA for the CDR3 is TGTGCCAGTAGTGCCGCCCGTACGCAGTATTTT. Protein product: CASSAARTQYF. The full variable domain, with the rest looked up from reference TRBV19 and TRBJ2-3, is DGGITQSPKYLFRKEGQNVTLSCEQNLNHDAMYWYRQDPGQGLRLIYYSQIVNDFQKGDIAEGYSVSREKKESFPLTVTSAQKNPTAFYLCASSAARTQYFGPGTRLTVL.

The chain has TRBV4-1 and TRBJ2-2, with TRBD1 matching 7 bases. V gave up 2 bases and J gave up 7 bases; unmatched junction bases: 7. Germline CDR1 and CDR2: MGHRA and YSYEKL. The CDR3 has 15 amino acids. The CDR3 protein is CASSQPLRGRGELFF. The CDR3 DNA sequence: TGCGCCAGCAGCCAACCCCTTAGGGGGCGCGGGGAGCTGTTTTTT.

The gene calls are TRBV28 and TRBJ2-5; 9 bases fit TRBD1. The V segment lost 5 bases and the J segment 5 bases; nucleotides outside the gene matches: 6. This CDR3 contains 14 residues. The germline V gene encodes CDR1 MDHEN and CDR2 SYDVKM. The CDR3 spells CASSKTGGWETQYF. DNA for the CDR3: TGTGCCAGCAGTAAAACAGGGGGCTGGGAGACCCAGTACTTC.

This clone was seen only a few times. The gene calls are TRBV19 and TRBJ1-1; D perhaps matches TRBD1 (5 bases). The V end was cut by 5 bases, the J end by 4 bases, with 11 bases between. The CDR3 is 13 amino acids. Germline V gene sequence: CDR1 LNHDA, CDR2 SQIVND (reference sequence). The CDR3, as DNA: TGTGCCAGTAGTGAAGTGGGGGGCACTGAAGCTTTCTTT. Protein sequence: CASSEVGGTEAFF.

The V gene is TRBV7-9, the J gene TRBJ2-1; no clear D gene. The CDR3 runs to 10 residues. Per germline, CDR1 SEHNR and CDR2 FQNEAQ (reference sequence). V was pared by 4 bases and J by 10 bases, with 5 bases between. The CDR3 DNA follows: TGTGCCAGCAGCTCCGGCGAGCAGTTCTTC. It encodes CASSSGEQFF.

V is TRBV7-9 and J is TRBJ1-1; 9 bases agree with TRBD1. Germline loops: CDR1 SEHNR, CDR2 FQNEAQ (reference sequence). The CDR3 totals 15 residues. V trimming: 1 base; J trimming: 4 bases; junction bases outside the gene matches: 4. The CDR3 loop reads CASSLGDREGTEAFF. The CDR3 region has the DNA TGTGCCAGCAGCTTAGGGGACAGGGAAGGCACTGAAGCTTTCTTT.

There are a few counts of this clone. V usage is TRBV27 and J usage is TRBJ2-7; D is unresolved. Between the trimmed V and J ends, which lost 5 bases and 5 bases, there was a span of 16 bases. The CDR3 spans 14 residues. Germline V gene lookup returns CDR1 MNHEY and CDR2 SMNVEV (reference sequence). CDR3 in DNA: TGTGCCAGCAGTCCTCGGGCCACTCCCCACGAGCAGTACTTC. Its protein is CASSPRATPHEQYF.

This sequence joins TRBV6-6 and TRBJ1-3; no reliable D call. The CDR3 is made up of 16 amino acids. Germline V lookup: CDR1 MNHNY, CDR2 SVGAGI (reference sequence). V was clipped by 0 bases and J by 0 bases, with 9 bases between them. CDR3 protein: CASSYSGQSSGNTIYF. In DNA form, the CDR3 reads TGTGCCAGCAGTTACTCGGGCCAGAGCTCTGGAAACACCATATATTTT.

V gene TRBV5-1 combines with J gene TRBJ1-1; D not resolved. The CDR3 contains 14 residues. The V gene's germline CDR1 is SGHRS and CDR2 YFSETQ. Trimming took off 1 base at V and 3 bases at J, with 10 bases between the two ends. CDR3 nucleotides: TGCGCCAGCAGCTTGCCCCGGGCAGACACTGAAGCTTTCTTT. Its translation is CASSLPRADTEAFF.